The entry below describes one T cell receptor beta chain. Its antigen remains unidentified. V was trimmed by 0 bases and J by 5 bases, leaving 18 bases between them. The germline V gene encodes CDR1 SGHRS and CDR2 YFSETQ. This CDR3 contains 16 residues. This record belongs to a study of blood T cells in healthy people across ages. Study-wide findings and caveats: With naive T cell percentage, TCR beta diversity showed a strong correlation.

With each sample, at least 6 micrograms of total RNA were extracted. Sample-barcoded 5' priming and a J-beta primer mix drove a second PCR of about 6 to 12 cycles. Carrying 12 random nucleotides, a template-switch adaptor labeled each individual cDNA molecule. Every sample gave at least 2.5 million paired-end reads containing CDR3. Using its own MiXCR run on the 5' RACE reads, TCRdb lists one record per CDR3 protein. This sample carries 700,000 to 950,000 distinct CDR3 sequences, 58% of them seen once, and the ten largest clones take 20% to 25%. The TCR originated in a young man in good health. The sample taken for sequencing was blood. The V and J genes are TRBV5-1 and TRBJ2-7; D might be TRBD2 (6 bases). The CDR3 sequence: CASSLEGLPHSHEQYF. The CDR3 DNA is TGCGCCAGCAGCTTGGAGGGACTGCCACATTCCCACGAGCAGTACTTC.